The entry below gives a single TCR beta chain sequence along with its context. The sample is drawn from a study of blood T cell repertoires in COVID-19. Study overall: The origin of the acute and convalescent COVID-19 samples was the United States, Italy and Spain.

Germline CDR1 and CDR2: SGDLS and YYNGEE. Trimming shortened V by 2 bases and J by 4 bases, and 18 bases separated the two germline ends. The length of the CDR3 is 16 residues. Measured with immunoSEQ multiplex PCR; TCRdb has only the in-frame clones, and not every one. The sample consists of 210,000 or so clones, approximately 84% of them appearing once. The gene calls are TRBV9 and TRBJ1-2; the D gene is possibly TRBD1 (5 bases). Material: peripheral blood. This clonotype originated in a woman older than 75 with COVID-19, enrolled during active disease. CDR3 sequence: CASSVSPDSSLYGYTF. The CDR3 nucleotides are TGTGCCAGCAGCGTTTCCCCAGACAGTTCCCTCTATGGCTACACCTTC.